Included here is one TCR beta chain sequence, with context. Its antigen is still unknown. This sample was taken from a study of cytomegalovirus exposure and HLA in healthy donors. This CDR3 has 16 residues. Looked up from germline, CDR1 is SGHRS and CDR2 is YFSETQ. Germline trimming cut 1 base from V and 4 bases from J; bases unmatched to any gene: 5. Study observations and caveats: CMV serostatus was the sole immune exposure data available. Most TCR beta V segments were productive about 87% or about 30% of the time in an earlier analysis.

The donors were healthy bone marrow donors. Both 60 Vbeta primers and 13 Jbeta primers went into the PCR. Profiling relied on immunoSEQ multiplex PCR, and the TCRdb table lists in-frame clones only, not all of them. Of tens of thousands of clones in the sample, roughly 75% were seen once. Material for sequencing was PBMCs. This rearrangement joins TRBV5-1 to TRBJ2-1, with 10 bases fitting TRBD2. This TCR derives from a man in his forties in good health and CMV-seronegative. Written as DNA, the CDR3 is TGCGCCAGCAGCTTGAACCCTAGCGGGGGATACAATGAGCAGTTCTTC. Residues: CASSLNPSGGYNEQFF.